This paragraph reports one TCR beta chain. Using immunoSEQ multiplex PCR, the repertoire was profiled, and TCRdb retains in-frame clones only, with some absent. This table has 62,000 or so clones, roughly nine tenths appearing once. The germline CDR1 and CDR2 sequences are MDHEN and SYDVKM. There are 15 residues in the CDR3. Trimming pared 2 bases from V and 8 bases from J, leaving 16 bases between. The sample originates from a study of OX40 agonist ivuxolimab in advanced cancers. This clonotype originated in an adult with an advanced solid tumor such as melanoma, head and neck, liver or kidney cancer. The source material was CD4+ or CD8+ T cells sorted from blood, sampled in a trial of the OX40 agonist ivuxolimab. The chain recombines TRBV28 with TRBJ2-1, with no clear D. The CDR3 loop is CASSLEDHRMDEQFF. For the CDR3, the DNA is TGTGCCAGCAGTTTAGAGGACCACCGTATGGATGAGCAGTTCTTC.